The source of this T cell receptor beta chain is a study of OX40 agonist ivuxolimab in advanced cancers. Study background: Mean age around 60 years, range roughly 23 to 79; around 80% male.

Sequenced by immunoSEQ multiplex PCR; TCRdb stores in-frame clones only, minus some. The data hold tens of thousands of clones, with about 77% observed a single time. CDR1 is KGHSH, CDR2 LQKENI, per germline. The V and J ends lost 6 bases and 2 bases respectively, with 9 bases between them. The CDR3 is made up of 13 amino acids. The receptor was isolated from an adult with an advanced solid tumor such as melanoma, head and neck, liver or kidney cancer. The chain combines TRBV18 with TRBJ2-3, with unresolved D. Sequenced material: CD4+ or CD8+ T cells sorted from blood, taken in a trial of the OX40 agonist ivuxolimab. The CDR3 protein is CASSSSYTDTQYF. CDR3 bases: TGTGCCAGCTCCTCGAGCTACACAGATACGCAGTATTTT.